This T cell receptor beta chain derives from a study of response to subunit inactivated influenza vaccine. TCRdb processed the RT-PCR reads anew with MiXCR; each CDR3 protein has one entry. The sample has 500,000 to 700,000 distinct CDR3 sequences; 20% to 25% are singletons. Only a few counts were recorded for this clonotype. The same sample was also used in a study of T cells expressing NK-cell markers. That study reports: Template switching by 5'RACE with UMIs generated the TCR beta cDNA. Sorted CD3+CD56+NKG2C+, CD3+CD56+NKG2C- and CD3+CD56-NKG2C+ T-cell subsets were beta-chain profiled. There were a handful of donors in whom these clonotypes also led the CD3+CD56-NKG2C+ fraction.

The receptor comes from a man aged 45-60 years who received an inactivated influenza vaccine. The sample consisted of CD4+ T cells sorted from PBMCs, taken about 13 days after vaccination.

This CDR3 is CASSPGTGHPSTSSYEQYF. The DNA of the CDR3 is TGTGCCAGCAGCCCCGGGACAGGGCACCCCAGTACCTCCTCCTACGAGCAGTACTTC. The J gene is TRBJ2-7, the V gene TRBV11-2; 9 positions match TRBD1. V trimming: 5 bases; J trimming: 0 bases; junction bases outside the gene matches: 17. The CDR3 is 19 residues long. Germline values: CDR1 SGHAT, CDR2 FQNNGV.